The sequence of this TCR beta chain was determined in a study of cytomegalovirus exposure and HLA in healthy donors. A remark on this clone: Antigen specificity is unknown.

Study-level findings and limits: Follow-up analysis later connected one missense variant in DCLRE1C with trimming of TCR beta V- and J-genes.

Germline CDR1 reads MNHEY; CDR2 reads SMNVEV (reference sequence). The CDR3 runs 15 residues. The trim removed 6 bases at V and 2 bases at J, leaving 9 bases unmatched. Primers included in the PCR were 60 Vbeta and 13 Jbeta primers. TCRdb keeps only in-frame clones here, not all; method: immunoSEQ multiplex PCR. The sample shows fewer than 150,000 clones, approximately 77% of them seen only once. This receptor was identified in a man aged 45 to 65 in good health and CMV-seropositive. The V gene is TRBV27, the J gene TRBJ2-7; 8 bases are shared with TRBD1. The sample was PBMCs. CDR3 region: CASSPWRDRTYEQYF. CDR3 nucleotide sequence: TGTGCCAGCAGCCCTTGGCGGGACAGGACCTACGAGCAGTACTTC.